The clone carrying this T cell receptor (beta chain) was detected only once. The record originates from a study of blood T cell repertoires in COVID-19. Overall study: The study drew acute and convalescent COVID-19 samples from the United States, Italy and Spain. Nucleic acid was either cDNA or gDNA, and it came from T cells, B-cell-depleted T cells, or PBMCs.

Between the trimmed V and J ends, which lost 5 bases and 3 bases, there was a span of 25 bases. The CDR3 is made up of 19 amino acids. The germline V gene has CDR1 SGHTA and CDR2 FQGTGA. In the study's own analysis: Reference gene primer amplification yielded estimated nucleated cell counts. Here immunoSEQ multiplex PCR was the method, and the copy in TCRdb shows in-frame clones only, minus some. That table supplies the V and J calls and clone size; D and trimming were determined from the DNA. The sample contains almost 250,000 clones, around 86% of which appear only once. The sample consisted of peripheral blood. The clonotype was recovered from a woman aged 55 to 70 who had recovered from COVID-19. The chain employs TRBV7-3 and TRBJ2-2; TRBD1 might be the D (5 bases). CDR3 nucleotides: TGTGCCAGCAGCCCGACAAGGCCCCGGATGGTGGGGCACACCGGGGAGCTGTTTTTT. Encoded protein: CASSPTRPRMVGHTGELFF.